One TCR beta chain is described in this entry. Its specificity is unknown. Assay used: immunoSEQ multiplex PCR; TCRdb lists only in-frame clones, some missing. The repertoire consists of roughly 68,000 clones, with approximately 97% occurring once and the leading ten covering around 0.093%. The data were taken from a study of siplizumab effects on memory and regulatory T cells. Study-level points and caveats: The apparent diversity of naive T cells exceeded that of memory cells, and naive T cells seemed to make a major contribution to the alloresponse. Suppressive capability of dividing Tregs from siplizumab cultures went unverified.

Germline V lookup: CDR1 KGHSH, CDR2 LQKENI. The CDR3 spans 18 residues. Trimming cost V 3 bases and J 4 bases; bases outside gene matches: 7. The receptor's source is a human donor in good health. Sequenced input: naive CD8+ T cells sorted from blood. V gene TRBV18 combines with J gene TRBJ2-3; TRBD2 agrees at 16 bases. CDR3 nucleotides: TGTGCCAGCTCACCGGGACTAGCGGGGGGGCCCGGGCCAGATACGCAGTATTTT. Its translation: CASSPGLAGGPGPDTQYF.